These T cell receptor beta chains were read from a single sample in a study of blood T cell repertoires in COVID-19. Measured with immunoSEQ multiplex PCR; TCRdb has only the in-frame clones, and not every one. The sample has under 140,000 clones; roughly 82% are singletons. The sample consisted of peripheral blood. The receptors come from a woman aged 60-75 years with acute or convalescent COVID-19. Both conserved end residues are part of each CDR3. A D gene is named only where the DNA matches it firmly. Rows give clone size only sometimes, using once, few, many, or a class for an expanded clone.

cdr3_nt: TGCGCCAGCAGCTCGCGACTACCGGGACTAGCGGGGGGCGAGGAGCAGTACTTC; cdr3_aa: CASSSRLPGLAGGEEQYF; clone_size: once; j_call: TRBJ2-7; d_call: TRBD2; v_call: TRBV5-1
cdr3_nt: TGTGCCAGCAGCCACCCTCTTGGCGGGGGATACTACAATGAGCAGTTCTTC; cdr3_aa: CASSHPLGGGYYNEQFF; clone_size: NA; j_call: TRBJ2-1; d_call: TRBD2; v_call: TRBV3-1/TRBV3-2
cdr3_nt: TGTGCCTGGAGTGAAACTAGCGGGGTGACAGATACGCAGTATTTT; cdr3_aa: CAWSETSGVTDTQYF; clone_size: NA; j_call: TRBJ2-3; d_call: TRBD2; v_call: TRBV30
cdr3_nt: TGTGCCAGCAGCTTAGTTCCAGGGGGCGCGATATCCGCTGAAGCTTTCTTT; cdr3_aa: CASSLVPGGAISAEAFF; clone_size: NA; j_call: TRBJ1-1; d_call: TRBD1; v_call: TRBV7-2
cdr3_nt: TGTGCCAGCAGCGTAGATCTGGGGGCGGACGAGCAGTACTTC; cdr3_aa: CASSVDLGADEQYF; clone_size: NA; j_call: TRBJ2-7; d_call: NA; v_call: TRBV9
cdr3_nt: TGTGCCAGCAGCCCCCGCCAGGGGGCGAGCTCCTACAATGAGCAGTTCTTC; cdr3_aa: CASSPRQGASSYNEQFF; clone_size: NA; j_call: TRBJ2-1; d_call: TRBD1; v_call: TRBV9
cdr3_nt: TGTGCCAGCAGCCGGTCGAACACCGGGGAGCTGTTTTTT; cdr3_aa: CASSRSNTGELFF; clone_size: NA; j_call: TRBJ2-2; d_call: NA; v_call: TRBV7-2
cdr3_nt: TGCAGCGCTGAAACAGGGTTTAACTATGGCTACACCTTC; cdr3_aa: CSAETGFNYGYTF; clone_size: NA; j_call: TRBJ1-2; d_call: NA; v_call: TRBV29-1
cdr3_nt: TGTGCCAGCAGTGAAGGGCCAAACACAGATACGCAGTATTTT; cdr3_aa: CASSEGPNTDTQYF; clone_size: NA; j_call: TRBJ2-3; d_call: NA; v_call: TRBV2
cdr3_nt: TGTGCCACCACCGGGGGGCCGGGCTACAATGAGCAGTTCTTC; cdr3_aa: CATTGGPGYNEQFF; clone_size: NA; j_call: TRBJ2-1; d_call: NA; v_call: TRBV24-1
cdr3_nt: TGCGCCAGCAGCCCAGAGGGGACAGGGGTTAACACTGAAGCTTTCTTT; cdr3_aa: CASSPEGTGVNTEAFF; clone_size: once; j_call: TRBJ1-1; d_call: TRBD1; v_call: TRBV4-3
cdr3_nt: TGTGCCAGCAGTGAATATGGGGGGAGGGCTGGAAACACCATATATTTT; cdr3_aa: CASSEYGGRAGNTIYF; clone_size: NA; j_call: TRBJ1-3; d_call: NA; v_call: TRBV25-1
cdr3_nt: TGCGCCAGCAGCCAAGATACAGGGGGCATTGAAGCTTTCTTT; cdr3_aa: CASSQDTGGIEAFF; clone_size: NA; j_call: TRBJ1-1; d_call: TRBD1; v_call: TRBV4-3
cdr3_nt: TGTGCCAGCAGCCGATCAACAGGGGGATTGGAGACCCAGTACTTC; cdr3_aa: CASSRSTGGLETQYF; clone_size: NA; j_call: TRBJ2-5; d_call: TRBD1; v_call: TRBV7-6
cdr3_nt: TGTGCCAGCAGCTCCATGGGGCCCACCTACGAGCAGTACTTC; cdr3_aa: CASSSMGPTYEQYF; clone_size: NA; j_call: TRBJ2-7; d_call: NA; v_call: TRBV2
cdr3_nt: TGCGCCAGCAGCTTTGGGACTTCCAGGGACACTGAAGCTTTCTTT; cdr3_aa: CASSFGTSRDTEAFF; clone_size: NA; j_call: TRBJ1-1; d_call: NA; v_call: TRBV5-1
cdr3_nt: TGTGCCAGCTCACCAAGCTGGGGGCGGCTTCAGACCCAGTACTTC; cdr3_aa: CASSPSWGRLQTQYF; clone_size: NA; j_call: TRBJ2-5; d_call: NA; v_call: TRBV18
cdr3_nt: TGTGCCACCAGCGGACAGGGGGCTCATGGCTACACCTTC; cdr3_aa: CATSGQGAHGYTF; clone_size: NA; j_call: TRBJ1-2; d_call: TRBD1; v_call: TRBV24-1
cdr3_nt: TGTGCCAGCGACAGGGAAGAGACCCAGTACTTC; cdr3_aa: CASDREETQYF; clone_size: NA; j_call: TRBJ2-5; d_call: TRBD1; v_call: TRBV2
cdr3_nt: TGTGCCAGCACCTCGCCCGGGGTTTATGGCTACACCTTC; cdr3_aa: CASTSPGVYGYTF; clone_size: NA; j_call: TRBJ1-2; d_call: NA; v_call: TRBV9
cdr3_nt: TGTGCCAGCAGCGGAATTTATGGGACTAGCGGGGTGAGAGATACGCAGTATTTT; cdr3_aa: CASSGIYGTSGVRDTQYF; clone_size: NA; j_call: TRBJ2-3; d_call: TRBD2; v_call: TRBV9
cdr3_nt: TGTGCCAGCAGCTTGGCTTCAGGGCGGGGAAACACCATATATTTT; cdr3_aa: CASSLASGRGNTIYF; clone_size: NA; j_call: TRBJ1-3; d_call: NA; v_call: TRBV5-4
cdr3_nt: TGTGCCAGCAGTTTTGGGACAGGGCCCCCTGGAAACACCATATATTTT; cdr3_aa: CASSFGTGPPGNTIYF; clone_size: NA; j_call: TRBJ1-3; d_call: TRBD1; v_call: TRBV5-4
cdr3_nt: TGTGCCACCAGCAGAGATTTGTCCATAGGGGGGAACACTGAAGCTTTCTTT; cdr3_aa: CATSRDLSIGGNTEAFF; clone_size: NA; j_call: TRBJ1-1; d_call: NA; v_call: TRBV15
cdr3_nt: TGTGCCAGCAGCTTGGGACACCCGGGCCTACTGGATTTT; cdr3_aa: CASSLGHPGLLDF; clone_size: NA; j_call: TRBJ2-3; d_call: NA; v_call: TRBV11-3
cdr3_nt: TGTGCCTGGGGAGTGGCAGGCACTGAAGCTTTCTTT; cdr3_aa: CAWGVAGTEAFF; clone_size: NA; j_call: TRBJ1-1; d_call: NA; v_call: TRBV30
cdr3_nt: TGTGCCAGCAGCACCCGACAGGGACTGAACACTGAAGCTTTCTTT; cdr3_aa: CASSTRQGLNTEAFF; clone_size: NA; j_call: TRBJ1-1; d_call: TRBD1; v_call: TRBV7-9